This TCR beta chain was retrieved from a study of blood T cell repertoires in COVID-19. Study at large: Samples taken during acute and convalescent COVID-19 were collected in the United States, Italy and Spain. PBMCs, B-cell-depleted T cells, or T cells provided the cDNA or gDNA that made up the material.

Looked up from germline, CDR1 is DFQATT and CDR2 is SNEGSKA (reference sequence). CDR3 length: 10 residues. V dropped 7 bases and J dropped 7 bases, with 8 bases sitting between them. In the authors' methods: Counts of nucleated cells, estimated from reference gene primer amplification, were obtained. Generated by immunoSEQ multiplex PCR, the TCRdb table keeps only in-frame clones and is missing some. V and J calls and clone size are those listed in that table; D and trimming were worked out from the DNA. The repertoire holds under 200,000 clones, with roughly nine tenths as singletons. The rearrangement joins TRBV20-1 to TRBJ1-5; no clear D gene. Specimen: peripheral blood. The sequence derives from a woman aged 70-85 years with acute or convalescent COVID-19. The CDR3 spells CSERGQPQHF. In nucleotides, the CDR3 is TGCAGTGAAAGAGGACAGCCCCAGCATTTT.